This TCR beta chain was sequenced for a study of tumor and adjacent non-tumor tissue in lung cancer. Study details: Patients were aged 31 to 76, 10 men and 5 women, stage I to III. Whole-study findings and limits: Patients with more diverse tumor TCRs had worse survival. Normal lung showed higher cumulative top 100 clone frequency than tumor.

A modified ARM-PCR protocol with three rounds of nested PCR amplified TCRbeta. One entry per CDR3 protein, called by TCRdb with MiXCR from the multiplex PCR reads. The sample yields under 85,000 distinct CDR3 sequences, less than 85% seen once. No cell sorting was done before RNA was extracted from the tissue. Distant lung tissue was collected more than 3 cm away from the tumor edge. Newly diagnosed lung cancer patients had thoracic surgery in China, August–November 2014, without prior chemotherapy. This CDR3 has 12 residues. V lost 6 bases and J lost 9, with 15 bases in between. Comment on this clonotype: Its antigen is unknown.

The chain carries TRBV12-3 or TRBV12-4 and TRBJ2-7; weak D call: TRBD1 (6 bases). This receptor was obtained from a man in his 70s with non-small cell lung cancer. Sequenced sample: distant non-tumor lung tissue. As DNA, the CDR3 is TGTGCCAGCAGCCGAGGACAGCATGGGCAGTACTTC. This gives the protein CASSRGQHGQYF.